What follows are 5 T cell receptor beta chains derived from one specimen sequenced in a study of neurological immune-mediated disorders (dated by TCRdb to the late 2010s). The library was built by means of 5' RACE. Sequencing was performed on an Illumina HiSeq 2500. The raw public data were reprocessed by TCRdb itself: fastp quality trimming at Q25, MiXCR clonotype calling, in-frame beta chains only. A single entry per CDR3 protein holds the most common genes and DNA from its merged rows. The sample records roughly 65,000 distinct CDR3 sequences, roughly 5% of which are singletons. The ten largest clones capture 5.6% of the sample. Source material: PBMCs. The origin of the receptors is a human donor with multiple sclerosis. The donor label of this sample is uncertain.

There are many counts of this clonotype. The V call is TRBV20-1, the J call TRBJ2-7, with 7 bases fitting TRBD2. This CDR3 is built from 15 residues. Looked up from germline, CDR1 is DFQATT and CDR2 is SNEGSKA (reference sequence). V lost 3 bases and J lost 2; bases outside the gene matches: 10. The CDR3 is CSARGFFAGAYEQYF. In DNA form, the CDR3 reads TGCAGTGCTAGGGGGTTTTTTGCGGGAGCCTACGAGCAGTACTTC.

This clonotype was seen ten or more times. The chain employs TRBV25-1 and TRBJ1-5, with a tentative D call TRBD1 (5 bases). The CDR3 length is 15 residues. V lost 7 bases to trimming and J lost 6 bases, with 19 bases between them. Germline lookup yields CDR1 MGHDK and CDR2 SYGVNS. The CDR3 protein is CASTLWEGLGQPQHF. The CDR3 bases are TGTGCCAGCACCCTCTGGGAGGGGCTGGGTCAGCCCCAGCATTTT.

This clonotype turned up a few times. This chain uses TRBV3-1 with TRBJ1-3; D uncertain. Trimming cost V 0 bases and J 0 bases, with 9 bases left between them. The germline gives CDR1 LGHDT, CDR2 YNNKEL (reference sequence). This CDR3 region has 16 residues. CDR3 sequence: CASSQEVRTSGNTIYF. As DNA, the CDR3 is TGTGCCAGCAGCCAAGAGGTACGAACCTCTGGAAACACCATATATTTT.

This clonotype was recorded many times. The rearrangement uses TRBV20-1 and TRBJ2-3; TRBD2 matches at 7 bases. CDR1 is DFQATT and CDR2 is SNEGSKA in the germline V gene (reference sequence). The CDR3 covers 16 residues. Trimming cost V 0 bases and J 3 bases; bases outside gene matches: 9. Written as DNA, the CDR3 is TGCAGTGCTAGAGATCTAAAACGGGGGGTGACAGATACGCAGTATTTT. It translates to CSARDLKRGVTDTQYF.

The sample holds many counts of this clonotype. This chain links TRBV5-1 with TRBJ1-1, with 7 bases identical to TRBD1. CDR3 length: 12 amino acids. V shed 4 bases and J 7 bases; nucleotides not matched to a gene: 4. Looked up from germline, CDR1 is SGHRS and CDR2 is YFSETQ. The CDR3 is CASSAWDSEAFF. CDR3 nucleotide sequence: TGCGCCAGCAGCGCCTGGGACAGTGAAGCTTTCTTT.